This T cell receptor beta chain was sequenced during a study of blood T cell repertoires in COVID-19. Study summary: Samples taken during acute and convalescent COVID-19 were collected in the United States, Italy and Spain.

In the original workflow: Reference gene primer amplification gave estimated nucleated cell counts. Sequenced by immunoSEQ multiplex PCR; TCRdb stores in-frame clones only, minus some. V, J and clone size were drawn from that table, and D and trimming were deduced from the DNA. The repertoire holds 150,000 to 200,000 clones, with around four fifths as singletons. The CDR3 spans 13 residues. Deletions cut 5 bases from V and 7 bases from J, with 12 bases between. The TCR sequence derives from a woman in her 30s with acute or convalescent COVID-19. Material for sequencing was peripheral blood. The chain uses TRBV12-3 or TRBV12-4 and TRBJ1-5, with a possible D match to TRBD1 (6 bases). The CDR3 nucleotides are TGTGCCAGCAGTCTAGGACAGATCCAGCCCCAGCATTTT. Amino acid sequence: CASSLGQIQPQHF.